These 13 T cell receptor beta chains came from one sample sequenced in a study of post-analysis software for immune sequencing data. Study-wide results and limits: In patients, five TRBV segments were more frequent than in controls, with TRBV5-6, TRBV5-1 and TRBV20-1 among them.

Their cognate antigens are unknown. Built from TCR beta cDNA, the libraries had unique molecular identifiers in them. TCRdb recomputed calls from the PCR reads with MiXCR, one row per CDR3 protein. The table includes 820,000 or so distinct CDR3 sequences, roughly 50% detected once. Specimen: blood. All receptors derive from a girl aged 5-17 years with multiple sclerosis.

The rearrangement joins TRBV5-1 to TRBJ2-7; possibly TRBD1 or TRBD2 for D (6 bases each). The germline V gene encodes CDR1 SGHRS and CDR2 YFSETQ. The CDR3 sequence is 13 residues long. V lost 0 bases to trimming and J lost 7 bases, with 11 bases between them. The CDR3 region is CASSLAGGREQYF. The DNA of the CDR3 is TGCGCCAGCAGCTTGGCCGGGGGCAGGGAGCAGTACTTC.

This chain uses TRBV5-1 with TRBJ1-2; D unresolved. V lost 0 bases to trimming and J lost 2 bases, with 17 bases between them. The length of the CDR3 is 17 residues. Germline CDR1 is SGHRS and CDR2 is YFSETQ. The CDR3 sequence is CASSLVAVRSRNYGYTF. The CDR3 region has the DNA TGCGCCAGCAGCTTGGTAGCGGTGAGAAGTCGGAACTATGGCTACACCTTC.

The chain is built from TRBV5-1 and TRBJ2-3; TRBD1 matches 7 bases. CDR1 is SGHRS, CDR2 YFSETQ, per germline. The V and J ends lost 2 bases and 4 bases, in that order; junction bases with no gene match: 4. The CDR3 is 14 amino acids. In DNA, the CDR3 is TGCGCCAGCAGCTTAAACAGGGGAGCAGATACGCAGTATTTT. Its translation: CASSLNRGADTQYF.

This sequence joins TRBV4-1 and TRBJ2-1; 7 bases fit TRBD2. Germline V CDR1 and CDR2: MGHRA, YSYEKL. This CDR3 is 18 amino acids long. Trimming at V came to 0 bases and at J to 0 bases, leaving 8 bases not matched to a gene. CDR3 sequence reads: CASSQEGPSGVSYNEQFF. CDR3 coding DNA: TGCGCCAGCAGCCAAGAGGGGCCTAGCGGTGTCTCCTACAATGAGCAGTTCTTC.

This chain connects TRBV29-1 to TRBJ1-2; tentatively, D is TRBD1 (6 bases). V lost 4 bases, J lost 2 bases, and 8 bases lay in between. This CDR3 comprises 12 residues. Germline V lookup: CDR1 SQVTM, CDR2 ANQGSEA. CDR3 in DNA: TGCAGCGTTGGAGGGGGAAACTATGGCTACACCTTC. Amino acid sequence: CSVGGGNYGYTF.

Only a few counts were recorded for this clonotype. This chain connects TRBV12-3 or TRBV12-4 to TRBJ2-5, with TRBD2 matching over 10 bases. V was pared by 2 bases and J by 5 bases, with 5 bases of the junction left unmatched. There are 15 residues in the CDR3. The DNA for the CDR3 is TGTGCCAGCAGTTTACGAGCGGGAGGGGGGGAGACCCAGTACTTC. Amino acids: CASSLRAGGGETQYF.

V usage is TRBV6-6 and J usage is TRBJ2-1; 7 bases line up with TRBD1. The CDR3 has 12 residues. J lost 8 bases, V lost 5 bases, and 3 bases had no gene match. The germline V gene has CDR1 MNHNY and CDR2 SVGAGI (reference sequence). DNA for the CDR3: TGTGCCAGCAGTCAGGGGACAGATGAGCAGTTCTTC. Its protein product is CASSQGTDEQFF.

The CDR3 sequence is CSAGARTDYGYTF. CDR3 bases: TGCAGTGCTGGGGCTCGGACAGACTATGGCTACACCTTC. This chain links TRBV20-1 with TRBJ1-2; TRBD1 might be the D (6 bases). Deletions cut 5 bases from V and 3 bases from J, with 13 bases between. The CDR3 sequence is 13 residues long. Germline CDR1 and CDR2: DFQATT and SNEGSKA (reference sequence).

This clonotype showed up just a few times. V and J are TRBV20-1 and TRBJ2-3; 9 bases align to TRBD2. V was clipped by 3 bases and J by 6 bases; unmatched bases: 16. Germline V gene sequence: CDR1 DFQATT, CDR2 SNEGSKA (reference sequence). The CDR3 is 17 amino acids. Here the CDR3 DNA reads TGCAGTGCTAGTCGGCTAGCGGGAACGCTTGGGTCCGATACGCAGTATTTT. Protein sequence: CSASRLAGTLGSDTQYF.

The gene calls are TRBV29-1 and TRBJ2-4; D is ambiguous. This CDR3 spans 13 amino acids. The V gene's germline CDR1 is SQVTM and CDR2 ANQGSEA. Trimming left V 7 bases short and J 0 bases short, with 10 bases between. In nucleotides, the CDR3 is TGCAGCGCCCTGGAGCTAGCCAAAAACATTCAGTACTTC. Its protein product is CSALELAKNIQYF.

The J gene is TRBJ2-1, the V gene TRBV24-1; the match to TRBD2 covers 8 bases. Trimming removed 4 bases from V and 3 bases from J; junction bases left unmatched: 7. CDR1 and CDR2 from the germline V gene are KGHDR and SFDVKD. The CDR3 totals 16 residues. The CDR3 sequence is CATSDPTSENYNEQFF. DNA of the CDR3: TGTGCCACCAGTGACCCGACTAGCGAAAACTACAATGAGCAGTTCTTC.

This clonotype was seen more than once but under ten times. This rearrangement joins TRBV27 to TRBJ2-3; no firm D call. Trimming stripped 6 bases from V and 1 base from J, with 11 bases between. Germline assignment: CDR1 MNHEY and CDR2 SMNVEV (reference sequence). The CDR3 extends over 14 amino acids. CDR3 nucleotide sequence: TGTGCCAGCAGGGGGATAATCCGCACAGATACGCAGTATTTT. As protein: CASRGIIRTDTQYF.

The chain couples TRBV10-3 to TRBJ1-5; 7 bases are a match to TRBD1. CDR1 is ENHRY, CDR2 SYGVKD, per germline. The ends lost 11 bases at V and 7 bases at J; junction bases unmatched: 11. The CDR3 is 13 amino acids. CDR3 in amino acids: CASSRTGPQPQHF. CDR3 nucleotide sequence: TGTGCCTCCTCTCGGACAGGCCCACAGCCCCAGCATTTT.